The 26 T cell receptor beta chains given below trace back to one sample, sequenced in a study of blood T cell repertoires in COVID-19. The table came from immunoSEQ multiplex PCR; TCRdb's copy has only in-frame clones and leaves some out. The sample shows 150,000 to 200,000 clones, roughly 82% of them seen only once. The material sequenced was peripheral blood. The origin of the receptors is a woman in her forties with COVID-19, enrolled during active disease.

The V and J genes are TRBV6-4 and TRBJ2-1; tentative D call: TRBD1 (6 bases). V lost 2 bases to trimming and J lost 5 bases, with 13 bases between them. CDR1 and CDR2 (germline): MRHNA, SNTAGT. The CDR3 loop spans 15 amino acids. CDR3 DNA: TGTGCCAGCAGTGACCCTCCTACAGGGAACAATGAGCAGTTCTTC. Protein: CASSDPPTGNNEQFF.

The CDR3 DNA follows: TGTGCCAGCAGAGGGCTAGCGTCGGGTGAGCAGTTCTTC. This codes for CASRGLASGEQFF. This chain connects TRBV2 to TRBJ2-1, with D possibly being TRBD2 (6 bases). Germline CDR1 is SNHLY and CDR2 is FYNNEI. Trimming shortened V by 6 bases and J by 9 bases, and 15 bases separated the two germline ends. The CDR3 is made up of 13 amino acids.

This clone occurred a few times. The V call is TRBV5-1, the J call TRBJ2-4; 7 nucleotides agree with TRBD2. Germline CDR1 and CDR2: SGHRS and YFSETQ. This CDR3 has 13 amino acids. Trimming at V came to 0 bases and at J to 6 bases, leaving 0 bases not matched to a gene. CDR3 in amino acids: CASSLGGGNIQYF. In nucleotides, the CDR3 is TGCGCCAGCAGCTTGGGCGGGGGAAACATTCAGTACTTC.

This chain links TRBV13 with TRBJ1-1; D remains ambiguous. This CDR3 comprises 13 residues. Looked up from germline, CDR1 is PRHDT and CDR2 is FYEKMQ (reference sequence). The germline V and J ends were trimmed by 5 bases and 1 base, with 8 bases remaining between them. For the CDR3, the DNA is TGTGCCAGCAGCACGCGACAGAACACTGAAGCTTTCTTT. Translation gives CASSTRQNTEAFF.

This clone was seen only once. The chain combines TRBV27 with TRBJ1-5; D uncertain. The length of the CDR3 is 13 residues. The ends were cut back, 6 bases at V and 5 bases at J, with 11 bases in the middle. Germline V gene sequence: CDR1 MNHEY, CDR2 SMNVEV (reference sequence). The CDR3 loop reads CASSVAAYQPQHF. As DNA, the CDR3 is TGTGCCAGCAGCGTAGCAGCCTATCAGCCCCAGCATTTT.

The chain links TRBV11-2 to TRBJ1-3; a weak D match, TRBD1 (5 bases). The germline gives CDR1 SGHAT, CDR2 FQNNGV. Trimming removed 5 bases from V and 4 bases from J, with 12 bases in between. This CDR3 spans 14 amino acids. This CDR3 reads CASSRQFAGNTIYF. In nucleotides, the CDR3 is TGTGCCAGCAGCCGACAGTTTGCCGGAAACACCATATATTTT.

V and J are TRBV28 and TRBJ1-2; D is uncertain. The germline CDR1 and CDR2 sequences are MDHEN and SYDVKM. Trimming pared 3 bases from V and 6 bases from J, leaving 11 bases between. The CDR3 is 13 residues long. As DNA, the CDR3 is TGTGCCAGCAGTTTCCGAGTGTTGGATGGCTACACCTTC. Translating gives CASSFRVLDGYTF.

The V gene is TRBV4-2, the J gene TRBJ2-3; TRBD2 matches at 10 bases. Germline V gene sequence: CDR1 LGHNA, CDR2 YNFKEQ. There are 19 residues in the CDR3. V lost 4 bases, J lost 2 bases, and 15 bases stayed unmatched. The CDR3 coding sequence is TGTGCCAGCAGCCCTCCCCGCATACCTAGCGGGGGATACACAGATACGCAGTATTTT. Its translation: CASSPPRIPSGGYTDTQYF.

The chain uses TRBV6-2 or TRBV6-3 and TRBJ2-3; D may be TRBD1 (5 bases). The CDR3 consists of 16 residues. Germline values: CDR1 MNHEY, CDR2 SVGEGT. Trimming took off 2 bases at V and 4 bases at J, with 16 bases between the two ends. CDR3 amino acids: CASSYEMAGKADTQYF. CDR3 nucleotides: TGTGCCAGCAGTTACGAGATGGCAGGGAAGGCAGATACGCAGTATTTT.

Here the CDR3 DNA reads TGTGCCAGCAGCTTGGGTAGGGCTAGCGGGACAGATACGCAGTATTTT. Amino acid sequence: CASSLGRASGTDTQYF. This chain uses TRBV5-6 with TRBJ2-3; 8 bases line up with TRBD2. V shed 0 bases and J 3 bases; nucleotides not matched to a gene: 6. The CDR3 extends over 16 amino acids. Per the germline V gene, CDR1 is SGHDT and CDR2 is YYEEEE.

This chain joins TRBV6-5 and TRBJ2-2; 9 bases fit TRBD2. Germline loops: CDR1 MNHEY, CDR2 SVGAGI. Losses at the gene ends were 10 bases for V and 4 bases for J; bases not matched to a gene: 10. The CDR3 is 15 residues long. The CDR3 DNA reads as TGTGCCACTATCAGGAGACTAGCGGTCACCGGGGAGCTGTTTTTT. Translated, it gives CATIRRLAVTGELFF.

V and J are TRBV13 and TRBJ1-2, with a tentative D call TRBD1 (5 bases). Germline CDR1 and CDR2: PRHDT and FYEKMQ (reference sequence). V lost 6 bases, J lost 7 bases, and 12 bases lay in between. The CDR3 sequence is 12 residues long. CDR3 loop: CASRDKGFGYTF. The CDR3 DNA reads TGTGCCAGCAGGGATAAGGGGTTTGGCTACACCTTC.

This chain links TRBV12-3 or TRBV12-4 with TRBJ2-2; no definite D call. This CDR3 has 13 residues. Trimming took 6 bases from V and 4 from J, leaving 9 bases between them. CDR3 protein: CASSAGRTGELFF. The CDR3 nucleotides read TGTGCCAGCAGCGCCGGTCGCACCGGGGAGCTGTTTTTT.

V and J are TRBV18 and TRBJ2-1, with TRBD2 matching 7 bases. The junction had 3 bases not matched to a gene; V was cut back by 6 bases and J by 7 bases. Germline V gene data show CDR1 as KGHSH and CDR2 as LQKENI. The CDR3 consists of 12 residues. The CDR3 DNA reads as TGTGCCAGCTCGCGGGAGATGAATGAGCAGTTCTTC. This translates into CASSREMNEQFF. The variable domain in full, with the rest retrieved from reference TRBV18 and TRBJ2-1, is NAGVMQNPRHLVRRRGQEARLRCSPMKGHSHVYWYRQLPEEGLKFMVYLQKENIIDESGMPKERFSAEFPKEGPSILRIQQVVRGDSAAYFCASSREMNEQFFGPGTRLTVL.

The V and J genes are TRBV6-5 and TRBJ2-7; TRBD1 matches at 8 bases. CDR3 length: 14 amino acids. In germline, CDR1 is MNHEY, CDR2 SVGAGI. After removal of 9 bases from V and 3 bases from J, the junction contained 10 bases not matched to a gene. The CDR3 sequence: CASRPGGEDYEQYV. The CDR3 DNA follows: TGTGCCAGTCGTCCAGGGGGCGAGGACTACGAGCAGTACGTC.

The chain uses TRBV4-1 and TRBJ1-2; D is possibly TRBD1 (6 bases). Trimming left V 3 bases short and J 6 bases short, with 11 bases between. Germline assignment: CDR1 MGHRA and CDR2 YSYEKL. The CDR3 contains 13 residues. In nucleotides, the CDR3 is TGCGCCAGCAGCCAGGTTAACAGGGATGGCTACACCTTC. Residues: CASSQVNRDGYTF.

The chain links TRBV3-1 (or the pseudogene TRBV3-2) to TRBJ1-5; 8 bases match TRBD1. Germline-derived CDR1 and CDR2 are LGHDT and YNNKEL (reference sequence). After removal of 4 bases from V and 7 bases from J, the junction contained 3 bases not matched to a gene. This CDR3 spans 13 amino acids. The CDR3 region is CASSRNRGQPQHF. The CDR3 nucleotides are TGTGCCAGCAGCCGGAACAGGGGGCAGCCCCAGCATTTT.

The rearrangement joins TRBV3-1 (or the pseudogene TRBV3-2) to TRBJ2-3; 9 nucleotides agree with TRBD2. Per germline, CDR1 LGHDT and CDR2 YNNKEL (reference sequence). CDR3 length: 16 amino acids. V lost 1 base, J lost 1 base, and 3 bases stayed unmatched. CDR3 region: CASSQAGLAGTDTQYF. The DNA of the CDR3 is TGTGCCAGCAGCCAAGCGGGACTAGCCGGCACAGATACGCAGTATTTT.

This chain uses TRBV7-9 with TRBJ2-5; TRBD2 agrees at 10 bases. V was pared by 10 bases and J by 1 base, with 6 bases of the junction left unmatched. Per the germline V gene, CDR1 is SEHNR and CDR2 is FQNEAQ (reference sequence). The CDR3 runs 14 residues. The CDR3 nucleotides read TGTGCCACCGGGACTAGCGATTCCCAAGAGACCCAGTACTTC. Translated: CATGTSDSQETQYF.

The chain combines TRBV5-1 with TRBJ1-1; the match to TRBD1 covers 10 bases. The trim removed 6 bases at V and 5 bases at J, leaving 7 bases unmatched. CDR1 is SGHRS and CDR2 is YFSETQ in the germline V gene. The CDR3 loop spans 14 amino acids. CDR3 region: CASTVGTGDTEAFF. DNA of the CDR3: TGCGCCAGCACAGTCGGGACAGGGGATACTGAAGCTTTCTTT.

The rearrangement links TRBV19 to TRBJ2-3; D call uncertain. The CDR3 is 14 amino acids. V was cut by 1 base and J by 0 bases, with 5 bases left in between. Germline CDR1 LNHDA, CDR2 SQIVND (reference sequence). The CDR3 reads CASSIGASTDTQYF. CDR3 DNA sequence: TGTGCCAGTAGTATAGGGGCTAGCACAGATACGCAGTATTTT. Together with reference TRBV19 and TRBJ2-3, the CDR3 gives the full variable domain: DGGITQSPKYLFRKEGQNVTLSCEQNLNHDAMYWYRQDPGQGLRLIYYSQIVNDFQKGDIAEGYSVSREKKESFPLTVTSAQKNPTAFYLCASSIGASTDTQYFGPGTRLTVL.

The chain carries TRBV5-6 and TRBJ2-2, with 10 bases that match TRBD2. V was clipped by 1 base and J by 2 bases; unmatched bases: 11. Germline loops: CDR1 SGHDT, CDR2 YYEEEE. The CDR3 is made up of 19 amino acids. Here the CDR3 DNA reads TGTGCCAGCAGCTTGAAGAGTTTGGCTAGCGGGGGAAACACCGGGGAGCTGTTTTTT. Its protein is CASSLKSLASGGNTGELFF.

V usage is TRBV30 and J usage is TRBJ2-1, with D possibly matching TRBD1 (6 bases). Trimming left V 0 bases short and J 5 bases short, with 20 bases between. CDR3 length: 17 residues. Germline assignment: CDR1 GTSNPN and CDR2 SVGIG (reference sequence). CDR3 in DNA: TGTGCCTGGAGTGTGTCTCTACGGACAGCCCTCGACAATGAGCAGTTCTTC. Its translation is CAWSVSLRTALDNEQFF.

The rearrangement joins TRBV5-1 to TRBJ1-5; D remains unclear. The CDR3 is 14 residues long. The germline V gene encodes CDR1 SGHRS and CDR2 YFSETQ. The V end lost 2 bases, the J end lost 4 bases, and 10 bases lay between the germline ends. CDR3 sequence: CASSFDSPNQPQHF. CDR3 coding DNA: TGCGCCAGCAGCTTCGACTCACCGAATCAGCCCCAGCATTTT.

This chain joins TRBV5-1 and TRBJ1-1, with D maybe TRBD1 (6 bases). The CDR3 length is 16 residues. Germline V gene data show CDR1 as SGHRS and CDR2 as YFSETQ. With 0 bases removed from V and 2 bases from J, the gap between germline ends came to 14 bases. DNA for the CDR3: TGCGCCAGCAGCTTGGCGGGACGGACAGCAAACACTGAAGCTTTCTTT. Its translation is CASSLAGRTANTEAFF.

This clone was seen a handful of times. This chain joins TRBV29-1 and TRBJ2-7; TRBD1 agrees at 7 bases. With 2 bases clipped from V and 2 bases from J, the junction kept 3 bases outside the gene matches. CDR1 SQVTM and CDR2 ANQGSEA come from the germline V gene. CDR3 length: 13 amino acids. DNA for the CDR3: TGCAGCGTTGAATCCGGGACAGCCTACGAGCAGTACTTC. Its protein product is CSVESGTAYEQYF.